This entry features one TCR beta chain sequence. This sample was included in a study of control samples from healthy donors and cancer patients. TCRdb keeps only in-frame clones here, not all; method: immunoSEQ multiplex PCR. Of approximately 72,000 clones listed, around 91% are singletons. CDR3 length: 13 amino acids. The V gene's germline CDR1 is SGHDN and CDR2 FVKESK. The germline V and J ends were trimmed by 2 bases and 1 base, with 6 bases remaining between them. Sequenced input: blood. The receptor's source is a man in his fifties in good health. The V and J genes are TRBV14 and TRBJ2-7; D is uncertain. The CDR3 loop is CASSQSSSYEQYF. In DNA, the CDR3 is TGTGCCAGCAGCCAAAGCTCTTCCTACGAGCAGTACTTC.